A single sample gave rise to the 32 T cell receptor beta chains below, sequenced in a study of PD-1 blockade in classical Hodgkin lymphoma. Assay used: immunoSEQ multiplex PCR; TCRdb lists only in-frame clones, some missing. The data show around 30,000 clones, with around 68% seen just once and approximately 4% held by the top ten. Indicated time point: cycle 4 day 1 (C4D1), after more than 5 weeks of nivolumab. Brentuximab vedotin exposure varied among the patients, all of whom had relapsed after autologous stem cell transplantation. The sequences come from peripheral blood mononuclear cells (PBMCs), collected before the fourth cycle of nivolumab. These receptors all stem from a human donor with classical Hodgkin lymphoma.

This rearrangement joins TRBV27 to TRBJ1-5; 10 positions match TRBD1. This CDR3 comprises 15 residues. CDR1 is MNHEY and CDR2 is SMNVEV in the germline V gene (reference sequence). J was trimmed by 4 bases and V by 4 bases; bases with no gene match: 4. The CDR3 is CASSSPGQGNQPQHF. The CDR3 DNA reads TGTGCCAGCAGTTCACCGGGACAGGGGAATCAGCCCCAGCATTTT.

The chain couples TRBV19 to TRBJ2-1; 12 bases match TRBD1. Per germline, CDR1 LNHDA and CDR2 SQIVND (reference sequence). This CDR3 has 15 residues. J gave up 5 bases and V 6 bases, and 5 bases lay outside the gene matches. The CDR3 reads CASSGDRGQDNEQFF. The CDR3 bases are TGTGCCAGTAGCGGGGACAGGGGGCAAGACAATGAGCAGTTCTTC.

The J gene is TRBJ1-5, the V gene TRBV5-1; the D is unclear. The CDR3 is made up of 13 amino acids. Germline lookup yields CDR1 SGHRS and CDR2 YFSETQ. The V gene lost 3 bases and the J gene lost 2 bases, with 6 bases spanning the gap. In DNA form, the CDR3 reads TGCGCCAGCAGCTCTGACGGCAATCAGCCCCAGCATTTT. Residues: CASSSDGNQPQHF.

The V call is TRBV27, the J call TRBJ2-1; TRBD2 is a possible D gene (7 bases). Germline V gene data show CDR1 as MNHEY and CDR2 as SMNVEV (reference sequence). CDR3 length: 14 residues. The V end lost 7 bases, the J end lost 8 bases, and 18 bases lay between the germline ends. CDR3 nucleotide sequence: TGTGCCAGCACCCCGGGGGGCGAGTATTATGAGCAGTTCTTC. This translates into CASTPGGEYYEQFF.

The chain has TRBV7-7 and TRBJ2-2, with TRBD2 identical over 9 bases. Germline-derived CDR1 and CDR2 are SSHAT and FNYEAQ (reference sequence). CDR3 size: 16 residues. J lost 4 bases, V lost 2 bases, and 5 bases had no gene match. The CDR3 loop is CASSLRRGGPTGELFF. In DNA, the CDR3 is TGTGCCAGCAGCTTAAGGCGGGGGGGCCCCACCGGGGAGCTGTTTTTT. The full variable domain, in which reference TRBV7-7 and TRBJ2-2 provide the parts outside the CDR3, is GAGVSQSPRYKVTKRGQDVTLRCDPISSHATLYWYQQALGQGPEFLTYFNYEAQPDKSGLPSDRFSAERPEGSISTLTIQRTEQRDSAMYRCASSLRRGGPTGELFFGEGSRLTVL.

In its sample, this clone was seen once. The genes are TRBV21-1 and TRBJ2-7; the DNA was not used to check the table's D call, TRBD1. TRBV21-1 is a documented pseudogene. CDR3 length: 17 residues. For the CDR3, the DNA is TGTGCCAGCAGCAATCGCCCCCCTCCGACAGGGGACTACGAGCAGTACTTC. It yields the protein CASSNRPPPTGDYEQYF.

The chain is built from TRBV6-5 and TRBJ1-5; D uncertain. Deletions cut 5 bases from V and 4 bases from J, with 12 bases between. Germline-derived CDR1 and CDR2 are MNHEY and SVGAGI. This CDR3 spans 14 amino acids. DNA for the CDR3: TGTGCCAGCAGTCTTACCCGACGGAATCAGCCCCAGCATTTT. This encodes CASSLTRRNQPQHF.

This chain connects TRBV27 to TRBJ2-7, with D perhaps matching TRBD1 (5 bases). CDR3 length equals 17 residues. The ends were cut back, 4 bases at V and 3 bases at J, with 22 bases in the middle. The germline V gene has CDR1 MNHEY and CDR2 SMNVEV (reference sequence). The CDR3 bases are TGTGCCAGCAGTTATAGGGTCCAAAACAGAAGGGGCTACGAGCAGTACTTC. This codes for CASSYRVQNRRGYEQYF.

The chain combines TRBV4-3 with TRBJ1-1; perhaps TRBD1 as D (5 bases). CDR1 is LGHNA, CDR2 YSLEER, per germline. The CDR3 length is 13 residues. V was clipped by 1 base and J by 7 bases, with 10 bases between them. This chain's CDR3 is CASSQVLGLEAFF. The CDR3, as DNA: TGCGCCAGCAGCCAAGTTCTGGGACTTGAAGCTTTCTTT.

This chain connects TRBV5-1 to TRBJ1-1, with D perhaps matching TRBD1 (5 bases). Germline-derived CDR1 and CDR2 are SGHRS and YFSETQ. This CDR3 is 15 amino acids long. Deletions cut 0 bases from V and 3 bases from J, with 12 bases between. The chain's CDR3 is CASSLAFGGYTEAFF. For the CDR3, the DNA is TGCGCCAGCAGCTTGGCCTTCGGGGGATACACTGAAGCTTTCTTT.

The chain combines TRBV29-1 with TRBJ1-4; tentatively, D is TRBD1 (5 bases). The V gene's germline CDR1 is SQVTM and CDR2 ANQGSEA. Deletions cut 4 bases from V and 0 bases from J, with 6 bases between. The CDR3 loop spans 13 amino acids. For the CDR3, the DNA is TGCAGCGTTGGAGGGGCAACTAATGAAAAACTGTTTTTT. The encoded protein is CSVGGATNEKLFF.

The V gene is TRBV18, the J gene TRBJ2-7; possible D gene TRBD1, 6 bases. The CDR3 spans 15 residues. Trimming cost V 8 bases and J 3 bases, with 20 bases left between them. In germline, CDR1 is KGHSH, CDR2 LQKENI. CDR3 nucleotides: TGTGCCAGCCCGAGCCGTACAGGGCTCTTCTACGAGCAGTACTTC. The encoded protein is CASPSRTGLFYEQYF.

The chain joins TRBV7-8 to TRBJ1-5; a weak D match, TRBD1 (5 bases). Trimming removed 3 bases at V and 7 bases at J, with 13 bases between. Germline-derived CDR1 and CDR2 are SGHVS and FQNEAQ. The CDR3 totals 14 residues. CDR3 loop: CASSFEGLRQPQHF. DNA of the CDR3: TGTGCCAGCAGCTTTGAGGGGCTTCGGCAGCCCCAGCATTTT.

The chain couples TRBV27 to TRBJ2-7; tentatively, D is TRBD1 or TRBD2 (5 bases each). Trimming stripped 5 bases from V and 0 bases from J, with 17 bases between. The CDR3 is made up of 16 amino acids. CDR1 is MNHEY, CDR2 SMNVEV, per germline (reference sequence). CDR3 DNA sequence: TGTGCCAGCAGTCCTAACCCGCGAGGGGCCTCCTACGAGCAGTACTTC. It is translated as CASSPNPRGASYEQYF.

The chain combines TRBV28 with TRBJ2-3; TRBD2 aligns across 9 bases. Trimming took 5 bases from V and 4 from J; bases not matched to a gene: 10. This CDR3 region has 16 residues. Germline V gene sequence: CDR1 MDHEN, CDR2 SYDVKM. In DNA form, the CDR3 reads TGTGCCAGCAGTCCCCATAGCGGGAGTTTGCCAGATACGCAGTATTTT. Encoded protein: CASSPHSGSLPDTQYF.

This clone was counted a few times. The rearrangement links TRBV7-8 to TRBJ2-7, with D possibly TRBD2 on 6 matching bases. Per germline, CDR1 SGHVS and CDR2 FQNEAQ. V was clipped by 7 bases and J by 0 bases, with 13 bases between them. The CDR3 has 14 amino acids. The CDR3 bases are TGTGCCAGCACCCCTCCCGGGAGCTCCTACGAGCAGTACTTC. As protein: CASTPPGSSYEQYF.

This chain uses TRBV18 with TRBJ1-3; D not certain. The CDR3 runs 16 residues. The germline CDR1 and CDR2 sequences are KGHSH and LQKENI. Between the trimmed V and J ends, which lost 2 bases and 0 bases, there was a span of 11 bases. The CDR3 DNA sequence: TGTGCCAGCTCACCAGTCGTCCACCGCTCTGGAAACACCATATATTTT. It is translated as CASSPVVHRSGNTIYF.

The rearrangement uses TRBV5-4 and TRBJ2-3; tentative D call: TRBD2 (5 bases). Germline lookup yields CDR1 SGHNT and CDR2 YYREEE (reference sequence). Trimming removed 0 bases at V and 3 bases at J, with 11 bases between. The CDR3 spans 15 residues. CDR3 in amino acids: CASSLVEGATDTQYF. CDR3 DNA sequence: TGTGCCAGCAGCTTGGTTGAGGGAGCAACAGATACGCAGTATTTT.

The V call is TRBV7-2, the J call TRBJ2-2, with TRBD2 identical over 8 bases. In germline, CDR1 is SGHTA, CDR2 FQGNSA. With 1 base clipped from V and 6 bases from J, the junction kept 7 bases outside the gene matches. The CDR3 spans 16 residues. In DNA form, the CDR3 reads TGTGCCAGCAGCTTAGGACCGGGAGGGGTTTCCGGGGAGCTGTTTTTT. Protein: CASSLGPGGVSGELFF.

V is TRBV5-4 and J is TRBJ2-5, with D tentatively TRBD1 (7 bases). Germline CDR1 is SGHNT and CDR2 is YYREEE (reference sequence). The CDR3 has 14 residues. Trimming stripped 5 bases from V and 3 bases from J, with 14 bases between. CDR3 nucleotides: TGTGCCAGCAGTCAGGACAGGACTAAAGAGACCCAGTACTTC. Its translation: CASSQDRTKETQYF.

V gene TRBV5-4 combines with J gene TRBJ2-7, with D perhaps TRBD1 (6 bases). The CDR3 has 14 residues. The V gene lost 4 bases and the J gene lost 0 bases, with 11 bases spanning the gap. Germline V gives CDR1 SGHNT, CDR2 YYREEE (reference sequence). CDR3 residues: CASSRGGSSYEQYF. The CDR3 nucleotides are TGTGCCAGCAGCCGAGGGGGAAGCTCCTACGAGCAGTACTTC. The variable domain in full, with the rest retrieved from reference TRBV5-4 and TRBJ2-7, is ETGVTQSPTHLIKTRGQQVTLRCSSQSGHNTVSWYQQALGQGPQFIFQYYREEENGRGNFPPRFSGLQFPNYSSELNVNALELDDSALYLCASSRGGSSYEQYFGPGTRLTVT.

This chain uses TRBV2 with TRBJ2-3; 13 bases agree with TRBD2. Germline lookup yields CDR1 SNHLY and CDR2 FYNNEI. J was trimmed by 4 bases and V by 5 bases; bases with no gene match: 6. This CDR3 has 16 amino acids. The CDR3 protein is CASSWTSGRSADTQYF. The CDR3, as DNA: TGTGCCAGCAGTTGGACTAGCGGGAGATCCGCAGATACGCAGTATTTT.

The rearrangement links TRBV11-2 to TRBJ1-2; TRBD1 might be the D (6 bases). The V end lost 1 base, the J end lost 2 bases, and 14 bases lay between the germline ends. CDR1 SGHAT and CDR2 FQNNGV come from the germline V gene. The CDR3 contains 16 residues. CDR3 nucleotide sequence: TGTGCCAGCAGCTTAGCCCCGGACAGACCCAACTATGGCTACACCTTC. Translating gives CASSLAPDRPNYGYTF. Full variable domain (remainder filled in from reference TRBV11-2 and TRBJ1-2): EAGVAQSPRYKIIEKRQSVAFWCNPISGHATLYWYQQILGQGPKLLIQFQNNGVVDDSQLPKDRFSAERLKGVDSTLKIQPAKLEDSAVYLCASSLAPDRPNYGYTFGSGTRLTVV.

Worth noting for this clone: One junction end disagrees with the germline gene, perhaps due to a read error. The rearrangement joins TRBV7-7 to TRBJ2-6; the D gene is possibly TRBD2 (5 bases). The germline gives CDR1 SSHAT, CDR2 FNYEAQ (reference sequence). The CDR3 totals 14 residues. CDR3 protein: CASSRDSGANVLTF. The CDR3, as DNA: TGTGCTAGCAGCCGGGACTCTGGGGCCAACGTCCTGACTTTC. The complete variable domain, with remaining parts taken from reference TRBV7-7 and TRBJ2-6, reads GAGVSQSPRYKVTKRGQDVTLRCDPISSHATLYWYQQALGQGPEFLTYFNYEAQPDKSGLPSDRFSAERPEGSISTLTIQRTEQRDSAMYRCASSRDSGANVLTFGAGSRLTVL.

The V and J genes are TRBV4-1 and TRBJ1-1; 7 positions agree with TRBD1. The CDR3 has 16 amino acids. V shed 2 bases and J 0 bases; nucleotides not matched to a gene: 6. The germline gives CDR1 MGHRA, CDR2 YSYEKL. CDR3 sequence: CASSQSPGQMNTEAFF. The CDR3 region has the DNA TGCGCCAGCAGCCAATCTCCGGGACAGATGAACACTGAAGCTTTCTTT.

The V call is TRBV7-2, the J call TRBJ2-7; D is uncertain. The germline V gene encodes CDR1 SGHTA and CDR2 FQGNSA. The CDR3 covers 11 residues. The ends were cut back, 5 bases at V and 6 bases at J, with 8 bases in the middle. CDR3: CASSLLVEQYF. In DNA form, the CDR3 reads TGTGCCAGCAGCCTCCTTGTCGAGCAGTACTTC. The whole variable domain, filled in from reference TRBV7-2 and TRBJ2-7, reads GAGVSQSPSNKVTEKGKDVELRCDPISGHTALYWYRQSLGQGLEFLIYFQGNSAPDKSGLPSDRFSAERTGGSVSTLTIQRTQQEDSAVYLCASSLLVEQYFGPGTRLTVT.

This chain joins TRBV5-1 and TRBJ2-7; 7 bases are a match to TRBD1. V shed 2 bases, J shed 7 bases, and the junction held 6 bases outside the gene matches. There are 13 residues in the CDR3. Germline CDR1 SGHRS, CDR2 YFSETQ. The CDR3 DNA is TGCGCCAGCAGCTTCGACAGGGCTCGGGAGCAGTACTTC. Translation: CASSFDRAREQYF. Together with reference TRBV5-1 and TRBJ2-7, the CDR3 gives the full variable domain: KAGVTQTPRYLIKTRGQQVTLSCSPISGHRSVSWYQQTPGQGLQFLFEYFSETQRNKGNFPGRFSGRQFSNSRSEMNVSTLELGDSALYLCASSFDRAREQYFGPGTRLTVT.

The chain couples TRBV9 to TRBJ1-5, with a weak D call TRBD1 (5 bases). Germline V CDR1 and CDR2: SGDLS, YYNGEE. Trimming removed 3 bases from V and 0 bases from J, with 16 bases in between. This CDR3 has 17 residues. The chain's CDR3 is CASSAGAGTSSNQPQHF. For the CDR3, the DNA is TGTGCCAGCAGCGCTGGGGCAGGCACTTCTAGCAATCAGCCCCAGCATTTT.

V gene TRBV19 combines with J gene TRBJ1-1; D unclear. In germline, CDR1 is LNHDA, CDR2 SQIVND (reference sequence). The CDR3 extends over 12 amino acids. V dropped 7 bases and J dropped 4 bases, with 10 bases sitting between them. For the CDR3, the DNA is TGTGCCAGTATGGTAGGTGGCACTGAAGCTTTCTTT. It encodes CASMVGGTEAFF.

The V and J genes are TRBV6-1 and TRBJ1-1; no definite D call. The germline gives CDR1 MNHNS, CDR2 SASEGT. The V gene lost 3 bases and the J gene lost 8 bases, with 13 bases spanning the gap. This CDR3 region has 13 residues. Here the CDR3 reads CASSESPGTEAFF. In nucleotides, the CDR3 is TGTGCCAGCAGTGAGAGTCCTGGCACAGAAGCTTTCTTT.

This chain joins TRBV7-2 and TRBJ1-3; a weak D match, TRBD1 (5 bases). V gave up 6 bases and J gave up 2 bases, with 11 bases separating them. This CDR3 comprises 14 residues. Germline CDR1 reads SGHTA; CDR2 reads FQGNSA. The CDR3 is CASRLQEAGNTIYF. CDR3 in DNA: TGTGCCAGCAGATTACAGGAGGCTGGAAACACCATATATTTT.

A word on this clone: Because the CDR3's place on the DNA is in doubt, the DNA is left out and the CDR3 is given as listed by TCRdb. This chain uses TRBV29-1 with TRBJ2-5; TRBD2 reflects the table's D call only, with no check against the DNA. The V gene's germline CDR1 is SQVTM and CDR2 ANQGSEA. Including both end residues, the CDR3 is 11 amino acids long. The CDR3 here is CSVRFGETQYF.